Below are 20 T cell receptor beta chains sequenced from a single sample in a study of PD-L1 blockade in urothelial cancer. Only in-frame clones appear in the TCRdb table, and some are missing; sequencing was by immunoSEQ multiplex PCR. The table has 30,000 to 35,000 clones, over 70% seen once. Regarding time point: pretreatment peripheral blood. Sequencing used PBMCs, obtained around atezolizumab (anti-PD-L1) treatment. The source of these receptors is a man in his 60s with urothelial cancer.

The chain couples TRBV29-1 to TRBJ2-1; 12 bases map to TRBD2. Germline assignment: CDR1 SQVTM and CDR2 ANQGSEA. This CDR3 is built from 15 residues. The junction had 5 bases not matched to a gene; V was cut back by 2 bases and J by 6 bases. The CDR3 loop reads CSVEPPSGRGNEQFF. CDR3 sequence (DNA): TGCAGCGTTGAACCTCCTAGCGGGAGGGGCAATGAGCAGTTCTTC.

V gene TRBV28 combines with J gene TRBJ1-5; 9 bases are shared with TRBD1. The junction had 7 bases not matched to a gene; V was cut back by 3 bases and J by 7 bases. CDR1 MDHEN and CDR2 SYDVKM come from the germline V gene. The CDR3 covers 15 residues. This CDR3 reads CASSFWDRANQPQHF. The CDR3 coding sequence is TGTGCCAGCAGTTTCTGGGACAGGGCAAACCAGCCCCAGCATTTT.

The rearrangement joins TRBV29-1 to TRBJ2-1; 9 nucleotides align to TRBD2. Trimming cost V 7 bases and J 7 bases; bases outside gene matches: 11. Germline V gene lookup returns CDR1 SQVTM and CDR2 ANQGSEA. CDR3 length equals 14 residues. This chain's CDR3 is CSGGREGGRNEQFF. The CDR3 nucleotides read TGCAGCGGTGGGCGGGAGGGGGGTAGGAATGAGCAGTTCTTC.

The chain employs TRBV9 and TRBJ1-1; TRBD1 matches at 7 bases. V gave up 7 bases and J gave up 3 bases; unmatched junction bases: 12. Germline CDR1 is SGDLS and CDR2 is YYNGEE. The CDR3 is 15 amino acids. The CDR3 DNA follows: TGTGCCAGCTCCATCACCCCCACAGGGGACACTGAAGCTTTCTTT. Residues: CASSITPTGDTEAFF.

CDR3 region: CASSLEVGSGANYGYTF. CDR3 bases: TGTGCCAGCAGCTTAGAGGTGGGCAGCGGGGCTAACTATGGCTACACCTTC. V and J are TRBV11-2 and TRBJ1-2; D is undetermined. The V gene's germline CDR1 is SGHAT and CDR2 FQNNGV. Trimming removed 0 bases at V and 0 bases at J, with 14 bases between. This CDR3 comprises 17 residues.

The chain joins TRBV5-1 to TRBJ2-3; unclear D gene. The CDR3 contains 15 residues. V was clipped by 1 base and J by 0 bases, with 9 bases between them. Germline V gives CDR1 SGHRS, CDR2 YFSETQ. The CDR3 DNA follows: TGCGCCAGCAGCTTGCACTCCTCTAGCACAGATACGCAGTATTTT. Translation: CASSLHSSSTDTQYF.

The chain couples TRBV5-4 to TRBJ1-1; D unresolved. Germline V gene sequence: CDR1 SGHNT, CDR2 YYREEE (reference sequence). CDR3 length equals 14 residues. V was shortened by 0 bases and J by 1 base, with 7 bases between the two germline ends. The CDR3 DNA reads as TGTGCCAGCAGCTTGGCCGGGAGGAACACTGAAGCTTTCTTT. This sequence encodes CASSLAGRNTEAFF.

CDR3 sequence: CASSGLFDRENTEAFF. The DNA of the CDR3 is TGTGCCAGCAGCGGCCTCTTCGACAGGGAGAACACTGAAGCTTTCTTT. The chain is built from TRBV5-6 and TRBJ1-1; 7 positions agree with TRBD1. V was clipped by 4 bases and J by 1 base; unmatched bases: 10. Germline CDR1 SGHDT, CDR2 YYEEEE. The CDR3 runs 16 residues.

The table lists this clone with a few counts. CDR3 nucleotide sequence: TGTGCCAGCAGTGAAGGTAGGCAGGGCGAGCAGTACTTC. Translating it yields CASSEGRQGEQYF. J is TRBJ2-7 and V is TRBV6-1; TRBD1 might be the D (5 bases). Trimming shortened V by 1 base and J by 6 bases, and 10 bases separated the two germline ends. The CDR3 is 13 amino acids. The germline V gene encodes CDR1 MNHNS and CDR2 SASEGT.

This clone is a singleton in its sample. The chain employs TRBV5-1 and TRBJ1-1; the match to TRBD1 covers 12 bases. Germline V gene sequence: CDR1 SGHRS, CDR2 YFSETQ. The CDR3 loop spans 16 amino acids. With 3 bases clipped from V and 0 bases from J, the junction kept 3 bases outside the gene matches. CDR3 protein: CASSWGQGAMNTEAFF. In nucleotides, the CDR3 is TGCGCCAGCAGCTGGGGACAGGGGGCAATGAACACTGAAGCTTTCTTT.

The V call is TRBV4-3, the J call TRBJ1-3, with D tentatively TRBD1 (5 bases). This CDR3 region has 16 residues. V was shortened by 3 bases and J by 2 bases, with 14 bases between the two germline ends. Germline lookup yields CDR1 LGHNA and CDR2 YSLEER. CDR3 sequence (DNA): TGCGCCAGCAGCCATACAATGCGGGGGGCTGGAAACACCATATATTTT. Translated: CASSHTMRGAGNTIYF.

The rearrangement uses TRBV10-3 and TRBJ2-5; D perhaps matches TRBD1 (6 bases). The V end was cut by 3 bases, the J end by 5 bases, with 13 bases between. Per the germline V gene, CDR1 is ENHRY and CDR2 is SYGVKD. This CDR3 is 14 amino acids long. The CDR3 region has the DNA TGTGCCATCAGTGAAGCAGGGGCTTGGGAGACCCAGTACTTC. Translation: CAISEAGAWETQYF.

V gene TRBV28 combines with J gene TRBJ2-7, with D possibly TRBD1 on 5 matching bases. Per germline, CDR1 MDHEN and CDR2 SYDVKM. V was pared by 4 bases and J by 0 bases, with 10 bases between. This CDR3 comprises 14 residues. The CDR3 DNA reads as TGTGCCAGCAGTTCCAGGACACCCTCCTACGAGCAGTACTTC. Protein: CASSSRTPSYEQYF.

The CDR3 spells CASSLHYAETQYF. CDR3 DNA sequence: TGTGCCAGCAGCCTCCACTACGCCGAGACCCAGTACTTC. The V call is TRBV11-2, the J call TRBJ2-5; D not certain. Germline CDR1 and CDR2: SGHAT and FQNNGV. This CDR3 spans 13 amino acids. The V gene lost 5 bases and the J gene lost 5 bases, with 12 bases spanning the gap.

The chain employs TRBV19 and TRBJ2-3, with TRBD2 identical over 11 bases. CDR1 is LNHDA and CDR2 is SQIVND in the germline V gene (reference sequence). V shed 9 bases, J shed 4 bases, and the junction held 21 bases outside the gene matches. The CDR3 covers 19 residues. Here the CDR3 reads CARKLTSGTTPRRPDTQYF. The CDR3 DNA follows: TGTGCCAGGAAGTTGACTAGCGGGACCACCCCGAGGAGGCCAGATACGCAGTATTTT. The full variable domain, completed using reference TRBV19 and TRBJ2-3, is DGGITQSPKYLFRKEGQNVTLSCEQNLNHDAMYWYRQDPGQGLRLIYYSQIVNDFQKGDIAEGYSVSREKKESFPLTVTSAQKNPTAFYLCARKLTSGTTPRRPDTQYFGPGTRLTVL.

In nucleotides, the CDR3 is TGCGCCAGCAGCTTGGGCCCGGTTGCAGGGGAGGAGACCCAGTACTTC. Its protein is CASSLGPVAGEETQYF. This chain links TRBV5-1 with TRBJ2-5, with D possibly TRBD1 on 6 matching bases. The CDR3 runs to 16 residues. V lost 0 bases to trimming and J lost 5 bases, with 17 bases between them. Germline lookup yields CDR1 SGHRS and CDR2 YFSETQ.

This chain links TRBV25-1 with TRBJ2-1; 7 bases line up with TRBD1. The junction had 16 bases not matched to a gene; V was cut back by 6 bases and J by 8 bases. This CDR3 region has 16 residues. CDR1 MGHDK and CDR2 SYGVNS come from the germline V gene. The CDR3 region is CASSDTTGDHMYEQFF. As DNA, the CDR3 is TGTGCCAGCAGCGATACTACAGGGGATCATATGTATGAGCAGTTCTTC.

V is TRBV4-3 and J is TRBJ2-3, with D hard to call. Looked up from germline, CDR1 is LGHNA and CDR2 is YSLEER. Trimming shortened V by 0 bases and J by 4 bases, and 8 bases separated the two germline ends. CDR3 length equals 14 residues. CDR3 sequence: CASSQDFSADTQYF. CDR3 bases: TGCGCCAGCAGCCAAGACTTCTCCGCAGATACGCAGTATTTT.

Here the CDR3 reads CASSVKQGANTEAFF. CDR3 coding DNA: TGTGCCAGCAGTGTAAAACAGGGGGCGAACACTGAAGCTTTCTTT. V usage is TRBV6-1 and J usage is TRBJ1-1; TRBD1 matches 9 bases. V lost 4 bases, J lost 1 base, and 4 bases stayed unmatched. The CDR3 runs 15 residues. Per the germline V gene, CDR1 is MNHNS and CDR2 is SASEGT.

The rearrangement links TRBV28 to TRBJ1-2; no firm D call. This CDR3 is 14 amino acids long. Deletions cut 1 base from V and 9 bases from J, with 15 bases between. The germline V gene has CDR1 MDHEN and CDR2 SYDVKM. The CDR3 DNA reads TGTGCCAGCAGTTTATTTCCTCGGGGAATAAGCTACACCTTC. The encoded protein is CASSLFPRGISYTF.